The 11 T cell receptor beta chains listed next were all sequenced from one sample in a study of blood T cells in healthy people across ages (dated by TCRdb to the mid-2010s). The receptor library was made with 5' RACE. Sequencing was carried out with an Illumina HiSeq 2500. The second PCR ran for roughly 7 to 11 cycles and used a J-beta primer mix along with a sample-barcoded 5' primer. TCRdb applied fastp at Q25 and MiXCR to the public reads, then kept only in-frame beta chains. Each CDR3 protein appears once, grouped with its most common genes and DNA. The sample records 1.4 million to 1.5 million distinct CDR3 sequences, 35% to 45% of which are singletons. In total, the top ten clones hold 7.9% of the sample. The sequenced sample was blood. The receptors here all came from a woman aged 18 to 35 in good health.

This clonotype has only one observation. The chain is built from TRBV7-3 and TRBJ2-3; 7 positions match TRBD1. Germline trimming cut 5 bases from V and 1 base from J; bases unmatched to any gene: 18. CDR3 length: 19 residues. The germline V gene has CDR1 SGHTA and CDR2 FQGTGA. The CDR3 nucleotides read TGTGCCAGCAGCGAGGCATCTGACAGGGCACATAAGGGCACAGATACGCAGTATTTT. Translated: CASSEASDRAHKGTDTQYF.

The CDR3 here is CATSSGLAGINEQFF. Written as DNA, the CDR3 is TGTGCCACCAGCAGCGGACTAGCGGGAATAAATGAGCAGTTCTTC. The rearrangement links TRBV15 to TRBJ2-1; 12 positions agree with TRBD2. Trimming at V came to 3 bases and at J to 7 bases, leaving 4 bases not matched to a gene. Germline assignment: CDR1 LNHNV and CDR2 YYDKDF (reference sequence). This CDR3 has 15 amino acids.

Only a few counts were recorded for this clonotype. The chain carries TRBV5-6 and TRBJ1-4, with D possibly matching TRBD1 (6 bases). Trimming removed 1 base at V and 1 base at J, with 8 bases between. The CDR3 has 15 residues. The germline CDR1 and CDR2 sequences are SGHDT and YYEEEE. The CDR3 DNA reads TGTGCCAGCAGCTTGAGGGGGGAAACTAATGAAAAACTGTTTTTT. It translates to CASSLRGETNEKLFF.

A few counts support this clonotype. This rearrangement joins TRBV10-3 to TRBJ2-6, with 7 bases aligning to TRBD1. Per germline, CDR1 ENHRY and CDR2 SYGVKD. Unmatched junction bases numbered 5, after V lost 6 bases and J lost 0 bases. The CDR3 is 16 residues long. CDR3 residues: CAISDRAGSGANVLTF. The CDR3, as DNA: TGTGCCATCAGCGACAGGGCAGGCTCTGGGGCCAACGTCCTGACTTTC.

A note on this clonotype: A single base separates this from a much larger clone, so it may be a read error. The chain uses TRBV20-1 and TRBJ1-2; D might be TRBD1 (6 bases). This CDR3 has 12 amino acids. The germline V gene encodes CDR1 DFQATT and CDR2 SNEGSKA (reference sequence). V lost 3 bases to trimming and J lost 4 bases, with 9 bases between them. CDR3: CSASGQTYGYTF. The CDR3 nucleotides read TGCAGTGCTAGTGGACAGACCTATGGCTACACCTTC.

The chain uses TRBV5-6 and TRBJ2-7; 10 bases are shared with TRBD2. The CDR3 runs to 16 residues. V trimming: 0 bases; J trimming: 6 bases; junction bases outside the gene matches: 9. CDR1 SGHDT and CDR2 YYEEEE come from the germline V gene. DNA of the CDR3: TGTGCCAGCAGCTTGGATGTCCTAGCGGGAGTTAGCGAGCAGTACTTC. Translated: CASSLDVLAGVSEQYF.

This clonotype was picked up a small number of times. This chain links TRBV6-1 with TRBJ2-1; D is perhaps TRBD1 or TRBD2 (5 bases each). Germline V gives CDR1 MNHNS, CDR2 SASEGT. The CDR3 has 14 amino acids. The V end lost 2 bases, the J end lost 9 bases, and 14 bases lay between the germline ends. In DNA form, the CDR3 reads TGTGCCAGCAGTGAATTGGGGGTAGCTGCTGAGCAGTTCTTC. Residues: CASSELGVAAEQFF.

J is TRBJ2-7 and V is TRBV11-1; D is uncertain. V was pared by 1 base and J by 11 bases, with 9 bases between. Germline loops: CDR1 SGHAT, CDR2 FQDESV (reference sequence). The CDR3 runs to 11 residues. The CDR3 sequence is CASSLEGRKYF. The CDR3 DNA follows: TGTGCCAGCAGCTTAGAAGGACGGAAGTACTTC.

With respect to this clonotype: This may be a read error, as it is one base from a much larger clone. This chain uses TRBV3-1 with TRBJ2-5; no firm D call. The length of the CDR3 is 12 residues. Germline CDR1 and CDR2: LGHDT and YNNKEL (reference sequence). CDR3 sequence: CAGSPNRETQYF. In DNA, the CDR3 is TGTGCCGGCAGCCCGAATAGAGAGACCCAGTACTTC.

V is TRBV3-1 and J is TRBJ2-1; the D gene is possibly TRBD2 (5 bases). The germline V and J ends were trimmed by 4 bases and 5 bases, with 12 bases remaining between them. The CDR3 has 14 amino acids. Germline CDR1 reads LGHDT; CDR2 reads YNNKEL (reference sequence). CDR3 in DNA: TGTGCCAGCAGCCGGGAGAATTCGCACAATGAGCAGTTCTTC. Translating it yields CASSRENSHNEQFF.

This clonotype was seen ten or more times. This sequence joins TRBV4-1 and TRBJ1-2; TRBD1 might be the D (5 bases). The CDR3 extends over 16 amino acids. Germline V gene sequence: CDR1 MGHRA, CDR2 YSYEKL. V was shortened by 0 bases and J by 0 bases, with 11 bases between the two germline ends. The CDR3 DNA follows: TGCGCCAGCAGCCAAGAACTGCCAGGGTCTAACTATGGCTACACCTTC. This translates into CASSQELPGSNYGYTF.